This TCR beta chain was retrieved from a study of early T cells in non-severe SARS-CoV-2 infection. Study in general: It was bulk RNA from unsorted whole blood that was sequenced, and the chains were unpaired. Whole-study results and caveats: Reliance on VDJdb matching favored anti-spike CD8 responses; private and CD4 specificities were missed.

Attached unique molecular identifiers marked individual cDNA molecules. TCRdb reprocessed the 5' RACE reads via MiXCR and lists one record per CDR3 protein. This table has approximately 62,000 distinct CDR3 sequences, over 10% appearing once. This clonotype showed up many times. No antigen is known for it. This receptor was obtained from an adult who was a healthcare worker with PCR-confirmed SARS-CoV-2 infection or an uninfected control (not recorded which). The source material was whole blood.

The CDR3 DNA reads as TGTGCCAGCATGCAGCGGACAGGGGAGTACCAAGAGACCCAGTACTTC. Residues: CASMQRTGEYQETQYF. V usage is TRBV21-1 and J usage is TRBJ2-5; the D call of TRBD1 is as the table states it, not checked on the DNA. TRBV21-1 is termed a pseudogene. The CDR3 contains 16 residues.